The 21 T cell receptor beta chains below come from one sample, sequenced in a study of cytomegalovirus exposure and HLA in healthy donors. The PCR used 60 Vbeta and 13 Jbeta primers. The repertoire was sequenced with immunoSEQ multiplex PCR; TCRdb's copy has only in-frame clones and lacks some. The sample has 100,000 to 150,000 clones, around 80% seen once. The sequenced sample consisted of PBMCs. The receptors were gathered from a man aged 25-45 years in good health and CMV-seronegative.

The V and J genes are TRBV7-9 and TRBJ1-4; D not certain. Trimming cost V 1 base and J 0 bases, with 12 bases left between them. The V gene's germline CDR1 is SEHNR and CDR2 FQNEAQ (reference sequence). CDR3 length: 17 amino acids. The CDR3 reads CASSLGRRIATNEKLFF. CDR3 nucleotide sequence: TGTGCCAGCAGCTTAGGTCGGCGGATTGCAACTAATGAAAAACTGTTTTTT.

This chain links TRBV5-1 with TRBJ2-2; TRBD1 might be the D (6 bases). Germline V gene sequence: CDR1 SGHRS, CDR2 YFSETQ. V lost 2 bases, J lost 4 bases, and 15 bases lay in between. There are 16 residues in the CDR3. The DNA for the CDR3 is TGCGCCAGCAGCTTCAGTCCGGACAGACTCACCGGGGAGCTGTTTTTT. It yields the protein CASSFSPDRLTGELFF.

This clone appeared a single time. This chain uses TRBV7-2 with TRBJ2-5; D might be TRBD1 (6 bases). The germline gives CDR1 SGHTA, CDR2 FQGNSA. The CDR3 has 13 amino acids. V lost 4 bases and J 10 bases, leaving 16 bases between the germline ends. In nucleotides, the CDR3 is TGTGCCAGCAGCTCGATGACCCAACAGGGCCAGTACTTC. Translating gives CASSSMTQQGQYF.

The sample holds a few counts of this clone. The CDR3 loop reads CASSYSSGKYEQFF. The CDR3 nucleotides read TGTGCCAGCAGTTACTCCTCGGGGAAATATGAGCAGTTCTTC. The J gene is TRBJ2-1, the V gene TRBV6-5; D may be TRBD2 (5 bases). The V end lost 0 bases, the J end lost 8 bases, and 11 bases lay between the germline ends. Germline-derived CDR1 and CDR2 are MNHEY and SVGAGI. The CDR3 runs 14 residues.

The chain employs TRBV27 and TRBJ2-3; 8 bases fit TRBD2. The CDR3 extends over 15 amino acids. Germline trimming cut 5 bases from V and 2 bases from J; bases unmatched to any gene: 6. Germline V gives CDR1 MNHEY, CDR2 SMNVEV (reference sequence). As DNA, the CDR3 is TGTGCCAGCAGTCCCGGACTAGCACTCACAGATACGCAGTATTTT. It translates to CASSPGLALTDTQYF.

The chain joins TRBV18 to TRBJ1-2, with 11 bases that match TRBD1. The length of the CDR3 is 15 residues. Germline V CDR1 and CDR2: KGHSH, LQKENI. The junction had 7 bases not matched to a gene; V was cut back by 6 bases and J by 4 bases. CDR3 bases: TGTGCCAGCTCGTCGGGACAGGGGGTAGGCTATGGCTACACCTTC. Protein product: CASSSGQGVGYGYTF.

V usage is TRBV7-9 and J usage is TRBJ1-2; TRBD1 might be the D (6 bases). Germline assignment: CDR1 SEHNR and CDR2 FQNEAQ (reference sequence). The CDR3 sequence is 12 residues long. Trimming took off 5 bases at V and 11 bases at J, with 15 bases between the two ends. CDR3 sequence (DNA): TGTGCCAGCAGCGTACCCTTGGGGGCGTACACCTTC. Its protein is CASSVPLGAYTF.

This clone occurred a few times. The J gene is TRBJ1-3, the V gene TRBV5-4; 10 nucleotides align to TRBD1. The CDR3 extends over 17 amino acids. The junction had 11 bases not matched to a gene; V was cut back by 4 bases and J by 4 bases. Germline loops: CDR1 SGHNT, CDR2 YYREEE (reference sequence). For the CDR3, the DNA is TGTGCCAGCAGCGCGACATGGGGACAGGGGAGCGGAAACACCATATATTTT. Translation: CASSATWGQGSGNTIYF.

CDR3 nucleotide sequence: TGTGCCAGCAGCTTAGGCGGAAGCTCCCTCTACGAGCAGTACTTC. It translates to CASSLGGSSLYEQYF. This chain uses TRBV7-8 with TRBJ2-7; D is unresolved. The germline gives CDR1 SGHVS, CDR2 FQNEAQ. The CDR3 spans 15 residues. Trimming removed 1 base from V and 3 bases from J, with 13 bases in between.

The rearrangement joins TRBV11-2 to TRBJ1-3, with TRBD1 matching 7 bases. With V trimmed by 1 base and J by 0 bases, 9 bases remained unmatched. Germline V gene data show CDR1 as SGHAT and CDR2 as FQNNGV. The CDR3 spans 18 residues. CDR3 protein: CASSLVPGTEFSGNTIYF. The DNA of the CDR3 is TGTGCCAGCAGCTTAGTCCCCGGGACAGAATTCTCTGGAAACACCATATATTTT.

V and J are TRBV7-2 and TRBJ2-1, with 11 bases lining up with TRBD2. The V gene's germline CDR1 is SGHTA and CDR2 FQGNSA. V was clipped by 2 bases and J by 16 bases; unmatched bases: 10. This CDR3 spans 14 amino acids. CDR3 bases: TGTGCCAGCAGCTTAAATAGCGGGGGGGAGCTCAGTTTCTTC. It codes for CASSLNSGGELSFF.

The CDR3 protein is CAWPQGGSGGYTF. The CDR3 region has the DNA TGTGCCTGGCCCCAGGGAGGGTCAGGTGGCTACACCTTC. V and J are TRBV30 and TRBJ1-2, with D perhaps matching TRBD1 (5 bases). Trimming removed 5 bases at V and 7 bases at J, with 17 bases between. Germline loops: CDR1 GTSNPN, CDR2 SVGIG (reference sequence). The CDR3 runs 13 residues.

This chain links TRBV18 with TRBJ2-7, with D tentatively TRBD1 (5 bases). The germline V gene encodes CDR1 KGHSH and CDR2 LQKENI. This CDR3 region has 15 residues. V was shortened by 8 bases and J by 5 bases, with 22 bases between the two germline ends. As DNA, the CDR3 is TGTGCCAGCGTACTGGTCCAGGGAAGGAACGACGAGCAGTACTTC. Protein sequence: CASVLVQGRNDEQYF.

Only one count was recorded for this clone. V gene TRBV27 combines with J gene TRBJ1-5; maybe TRBD1 (5 bases). The CDR3 is 14 amino acids. Trimming left V 5 bases short and J 4 bases short, with 12 bases between. The germline gives CDR1 MNHEY, CDR2 SMNVEV (reference sequence). The CDR3 is CASSPRDANQPQHF. The DNA for the CDR3 is TGTGCCAGCAGTCCGCGGGACGCAAATCAGCCCCAGCATTTT.

The chain couples TRBV11-2 to TRBJ2-7, with TRBD2 matching over 10 bases. The CDR3 totals 15 residues. The ends lost 4 bases at V and 3 bases at J; junction bases unmatched: 6. From germline, CDR1 is SGHAT and CDR2 FQNNGV. Here the CDR3 DNA reads TGTGCCAGCAGCTCGCTCAGCGGGGGGGTCTACGAGCAGTACTTC. Translation: CASSSLSGGVYEQYF.

This chain joins TRBV7-7 and TRBJ2-3, with D hard to call. The CDR3 is 14 residues long. Trimming removed 2 bases from V and 0 bases from J, with 6 bases in between. Germline V gives CDR1 SSHAT, CDR2 FNYEAQ (reference sequence). The CDR3 here is CASSLNPSTDTQYF. The CDR3 bases are TGTGCCAGCAGCTTAAATCCTAGCACAGATACGCAGTATTTT.

V and J are TRBV18 and TRBJ1-5; 9 bases are shared with TRBD1. The trim removed 3 bases at V and 5 bases at J, leaving 5 bases unmatched. This CDR3 region has 15 residues. Germline values: CDR1 KGHSH, CDR2 LQKENI. The CDR3 sequence: CASSPGTGFDQPQHF. CDR3 sequence (DNA): TGTGCCAGCTCACCTGGGACAGGGTTCGATCAGCCCCAGCATTTT.

The rearrangement links TRBV5-4 to TRBJ1-4, with D possibly being TRBD1 (6 bases). The CDR3 contains 15 residues. The V gene's germline CDR1 is SGHNT and CDR2 YYREEE (reference sequence). V gave up 3 bases and J gave up 4 bases, with 13 bases separating them. CDR3 coding DNA: TGTGCCAGCAGCTCAGGGCCAGGGGTTAATGAAAAACTGTTTTTT. Protein product: CASSSGPGVNEKLFF. The whole variable domain, filled in from reference TRBV5-4 and TRBJ1-4, reads ETGVTQSPTHLIKTRGQQVTLRCSSQSGHNTVSWYQQALGQGPQFIFQYYREEENGRGNFPPRFSGLQFPNYSSELNVNALELDDSALYLCASSSGPGVNEKLFFGSGTQLSVL.

The rearrangement links TRBV28 to TRBJ2-3, with TRBD2 matching 10 bases. Germline CDR1 is MDHEN and CDR2 is SYDVKM. The CDR3 length is 20 residues. The ends lost 3 bases at V and 0 bases at J; junction bases unmatched: 15. The CDR3: CASSLKLWTSGSLSTDTQYF. The CDR3 nucleotides are TGTGCCAGCAGTTTGAAGCTGTGGACTAGCGGATCCCTTAGCACAGATACGCAGTATTTT.

The V call is TRBV27, the J call TRBJ1-6, with D possibly TRBD1 on 5 matching bases. CDR1 is MNHEY and CDR2 is SMNVEV in the germline V gene (reference sequence). The germline V and J ends were trimmed by 1 base and 2 bases, with 9 bases remaining between them. The CDR3 is made up of 16 amino acids. This CDR3 is CASSLYAGTYNSPLHF. The CDR3 DNA sequence: TGTGCCAGCAGTTTATATGCAGGGACCTATAATTCACCCCTCCACTTT.

This chain joins TRBV25-1 and TRBJ2-7, with 7 bases fitting TRBD1. The V gene's germline CDR1 is MGHDK and CDR2 SYGVNS. Losses at the gene ends were 6 bases for V and 6 bases for J; bases not matched to a gene: 11. The CDR3 covers 14 residues. CDR3 protein: CASRDPGQNFEQYF. CDR3 bases: TGTGCCAGCAGGGACCCGGGACAGAACTTCGAGCAGTACTTC.